These 27 T cell receptor beta chains were sequenced from one sample in a study of shared clonotypes between healthy human individuals. Sequencing used immunoSEQ multiplex PCR; TCRdb keeps in-frame clones, though not all of them. The sample carries a few million clones, less than 95% recorded once. Sequencing was done on a sample of naive CD4+ T cells from PBMCs. Subset specified: CD45RA+ positively selected. These receptors were collected from a man between 18 and 35 years old in good health. Some clones in this sample may be carry-over from other donors' samples.

Only one count was recorded for this clone. This chain connects TRBV10-3 to TRBJ2-1; D gene uncertain. V lost 4 bases and J lost 7, with 8 bases in between. Germline values: CDR1 ENHRY, CDR2 SYGVKD. CDR3 length: 12 amino acids. Here the CDR3 DNA reads TGTGCCATCAGTGGTTCCCAGAATGAGCAGTTCTTC. Amino acid sequence: CAISGSQNEQFF.

J is TRBJ1-4 and V is TRBV7-9; a possible D gene is TRBD1 (5 bases). Trimming left V 4 bases short and J 5 bases short, with 11 bases between. Germline CDR1 is SEHNR and CDR2 is FQNEAQ (reference sequence). The length of the CDR3 is 14 residues. This CDR3 is CASSSRQRNEKLFF. CDR3 bases: TGTGCCAGCAGCTCGAGACAGAGAAATGAAAAACTGTTTTTT.

The chain couples TRBV27 to TRBJ2-4; D is undetermined. CDR1 is MNHEY and CDR2 is SMNVEV in the germline V gene (reference sequence). This CDR3 contains 13 residues. The V gene lost 6 bases and the J gene lost 6 bases, with 12 bases spanning the gap. CDR3 DNA sequence: TGTGCCAGCAGATCGTCTAGTGGAAACATTCAGTACTTC. The encoded protein is CASRSSSGNIQYF.

The chain joins TRBV6-6 to TRBJ1-3, with unresolved D. The germline gives CDR1 MNHNY, CDR2 SVGAGI (reference sequence). The CDR3 spans 15 residues. The germline V and J ends were trimmed by 4 bases and 0 bases, with 10 bases remaining between them. CDR3 nucleotides: TGTGCCAGCAGTTTTCCCGGGAGCTCTGGAAACACCATATATTTT. As protein: CASSFPGSSGNTIYF.

The chain uses TRBV7-9 and TRBJ2-1; the match to TRBD2 covers 8 bases. The CDR3 runs to 14 residues. The V and J ends lost 5 bases and 12 bases, in that order; junction bases with no gene match: 12. Germline loops: CDR1 SEHNR, CDR2 FQNEAQ (reference sequence). Here the CDR3 DNA reads TGTGCCAGCAGCCTGGAGGGCGACGGGAGGGTGCAGTTCTTC. It translates to CASSLEGDGRVQFF.

The chain recombines TRBV4-2 with TRBJ2-1; perhaps TRBD2 as D (7 bases). This CDR3 is 19 amino acids long. CDR1 LGHNA and CDR2 YNFKEQ come from the germline V gene. Trimming pared 5 bases from V and 3 bases from J, leaving 26 bases between. In DNA, the CDR3 is TGTGCCAGCAGCGCGGGGGCGTCATCGGGATCATGGGACTACAATGAGCAGTTCTTC. Translation gives CASSAGASSGSWDYNEQFF.

Remarks on this clone: Other DNA sequences in this specimen translate into the identical CDR3. This sequence joins TRBV7-9 and TRBJ1-5; 7 bases agree with TRBD1. Per germline, CDR1 SEHNR and CDR2 FQNEAQ (reference sequence). Trimming took 5 bases from V and 4 from J; bases not matched to a gene: 5. The CDR3 covers 14 residues. In DNA form, the CDR3 reads TGTGCCAGCAGCCCCGGACAGGTTAATCAGCCCCAGCATTTT. It translates to CASSPGQVNQPQHF.

CDR3 in amino acids: CASSGGPPSGGYTF. CDR3 DNA: TGTGCCAGCAGCGGTGGTCCGCCCTCGGGTGGCTACACCTTC. The V call is TRBV7-2, the J call TRBJ1-2; D unresolved. The germline V gene encodes CDR1 SGHTA and CDR2 FQGNSA. Trimming shortened V by 5 bases and J by 7 bases, and 17 bases separated the two germline ends. The CDR3 covers 14 residues.

The chain uses TRBV27 and TRBJ2-7, with 7 nucleotides matching TRBD2. The CDR3 runs to 14 residues. In germline, CDR1 is MNHEY, CDR2 SMNVEV (reference sequence). The CDR3 DNA reads as TGTGTGACCAGCGGTCCTTGGGGAGGGTACGAGCAGTACTTC. It encodes CVTSGPWGGYEQYF.

The chain carries TRBV7-3 and TRBJ2-5, with D perhaps matching TRBD2 (5 bases). Deletions cut 3 bases from V and 2 bases from J, with 10 bases between. This CDR3 spans 14 amino acids. Germline V gene data show CDR1 as SGHTA and CDR2 as FQGTGA. The CDR3 region is CASSLRADQETQYF. CDR3 bases: TGTGCCAGCAGCTTGCGGGCAGATCAAGAGACCCAGTACTTC.

The V and J genes are TRBV2 and TRBJ2-4; D not resolved. The CDR3 is 11 amino acids. V was clipped by 2 bases and J by 8 bases, with 4 bases between them. Germline V CDR1 and CDR2: SNHLY, FYNNEI. The CDR3 here is CASSEKDIQYF. CDR3 coding DNA: TGTGCCAGCAGTGAAAAGGACATTCAGTACTTC.

V and J are TRBV7-9 and TRBJ2-2; D unresolved. CDR1 and CDR2 (germline): SEHNR, FQNEAQ (reference sequence). V lost 3 bases, J lost 7 bases, and 12 bases lay in between. The CDR3 is 14 amino acids. CDR3 nucleotide sequence: TGTGCCAGCAGCTTTGCAGGCGACCGCGGGGAGCTGTTTTTT. Translating it yields CASSFAGDRGELFF.

The rearrangement joins TRBV6-1 to TRBJ2-1; TRBD1 agrees at 11 bases. Germline-derived CDR1 and CDR2 are MNHNS and SASEGT. This CDR3 contains 15 residues. With 6 bases clipped from V and 6 bases from J, the junction kept 7 bases outside the gene matches. The CDR3 bases are TGTGCCAGCAGGAGGACCGGGACAGGGGGCAATGAGCAGTTCTTC. Its translation is CASRRTGTGGNEQFF.

The chain is built from TRBV27 and TRBJ1-5; 8 nucleotides agree with TRBD1. There are 15 residues in the CDR3. V lost 3 bases to trimming and J lost 5 bases; unmatched junction nucleotides: 6. The V gene's germline CDR1 is MNHEY and CDR2 SMNVEV (reference sequence). The CDR3 sequence is CASSFNRGGDQPQHF. As DNA, the CDR3 is TGTGCCAGCAGTTTTAACAGGGGGGGGGATCAGCCCCAGCATTTT.

The V gene is TRBV4-2, the J gene TRBJ1-2; D perhaps matches TRBD1 (6 bases). Per germline, CDR1 LGHNA and CDR2 YNFKEQ. V lost 4 bases, J lost 5 bases, and 11 bases lay in between. The CDR3 length is 13 residues. The CDR3 loop is CASSRGQLYGYTF. Written as DNA, the CDR3 is TGTGCCAGCAGCCGAGGACAGCTATATGGCTACACCTTC.

This rearrangement joins TRBV5-1 to TRBJ1-1; D is uncertain. The germline V and J ends were trimmed by 1 base and 7 bases, with 8 bases remaining between them. The CDR3 loop spans 12 amino acids. The germline CDR1 and CDR2 sequences are SGHRS and YFSETQ. CDR3 sequence (DNA): TGCGCCAGCAGCTTGCCGGGAGATGAAGCTTTCTTT. Translating gives CASSLPGDEAFF.

The chain uses TRBV27 and TRBJ2-3, with 12 bases lining up with TRBD2. Germline V gene data show CDR1 as MNHEY and CDR2 as SMNVEV (reference sequence). The CDR3 has 16 amino acids. Losses at the gene ends were 5 bases for V and 1 base for J; bases not matched to a gene: 4. The CDR3 is CASSTLAGGGTDTQYF. The CDR3 nucleotides read TGTGCCAGCAGTACCCTAGCGGGAGGGGGCACAGATACGCAGTATTTT.

V is TRBV5-8 and J is TRBJ2-7; TRBD1 matches 8 bases. This CDR3 is built from 14 residues. The V gene's germline CDR1 is SGHTS and CDR2 YDEGEE. The ends lost 1 base at V and 6 bases at J; junction bases unmatched: 6. CDR3 residues: CASSLQGQGSEQYF. DNA for the CDR3: TGTGCCAGCAGCTTGCAAGGACAGGGCTCCGAGCAGTACTTC.

The chain is built from TRBV2 and TRBJ2-1, with TRBD2 matching 9 bases. J was trimmed by 4 bases and V by 6 bases; bases with no gene match: 19. Germline CDR1 reads SNHLY; CDR2 reads FYNNEI. The length of the CDR3 is 19 residues. The CDR3 is CASSSGGLARKVGYNEQFF. The CDR3 DNA follows: TGTGCCAGCAGCAGCGGGGGACTAGCTCGGAAGGTGGGGTACAATGAGCAGTTCTTC.

In DNA form, the CDR3 reads TGTGCCCCCGCCCAAGAGGGGCCTGGAGGCTATGGCTACACCTTC. This gives the protein CAPAQEGPGGYGYTF. V is TRBV6-1 and J is TRBJ1-2, with a tentative D call TRBD1 (5 bases). The CDR3 sequence is 15 residues long. Deletions cut 11 bases from V and 4 bases from J, with 23 bases between. Looked up from germline, CDR1 is MNHNS and CDR2 is SASEGT.

This chain joins TRBV30 and TRBJ2-3, with 10 bases matching TRBD2. CDR1 and CDR2 from the germline V gene are GTSNPN and SVGIG (reference sequence). The CDR3 is 14 residues long. Trimming took 3 bases from V and 4 from J; bases not matched to a gene: 4. CDR3 sequence: CAWSIGTSADTQYF. The CDR3 bases are TGTGCCTGGAGCATCGGGACTAGCGCAGATACGCAGTATTTT.

The gene calls are TRBV6-5 and TRBJ1-4, with D perhaps TRBD1 (5 bases). CDR3 length equals 15 residues. The germline V gene has CDR1 MNHEY and CDR2 SVGAGI. Trimming cost V 7 bases and J 0 bases, with 12 bases left between them. CDR3 protein: CASKVGQATNEKLFF. The CDR3 bases are TGTGCCAGCAAGGTGGGGCAAGCAACTAATGAAAAACTGTTTTTT.

This clone was counted once. J is TRBJ2-5 and V is TRBV4-1, with 12 nucleotides matching TRBD2. The germline gives CDR1 MGHRA, CDR2 YSYEKL. The CDR3 sequence is 18 residues long. J gave up 5 bases and V 1 base, and 11 bases lay outside the gene matches. Here the CDR3 reads CASSQASLAGGRGETQYF. DNA of the CDR3: TGCGCCAGCAGCCAAGCCTCACTAGCGGGAGGCCGGGGGGAGACCCAGTACTTC.

This chain connects TRBV2 to TRBJ2-7, with TRBD2 identical over 9 bases. The ends lost 7 bases at V and 6 bases at J; junction bases unmatched: 10. The germline gives CDR1 SNHLY, CDR2 FYNNEI. The CDR3 is 14 amino acids. The CDR3 is CASTATLAGTEQYF. The CDR3 DNA follows: TGTGCCAGCACCGCCACGCTAGCGGGAACCGAGCAGTACTTC.

The chain has TRBV5-8 and TRBJ2-7; D is perhaps TRBD2 (5 bases). The germline gives CDR1 SGHTS, CDR2 YDEGEE. The CDR3 spans 16 residues. With 4 bases removed from V and 2 bases from J, the gap between germline ends came to 19 bases. The CDR3 protein is CASSKLTTLRAYEQYF. The CDR3 bases are TGTGCCAGCAGCAAACTGACCACTCTGAGGGCCTACGAGCAGTACTTC.

On this clone: The sample holds other DNA sequences that translate to the same CDR3. The chain is built from TRBV7-2 and TRBJ2-7, with TRBD1 matching 7 bases. V dropped 3 bases and J dropped 6; count of bases not matched to a gene: 2. CDR1 is SGHTA and CDR2 is FQGNSA in the germline V gene. This CDR3 region has 12 residues. DNA for the CDR3: TGTGCCAGCAGCTTGCGACAGGGCGAGCAGTACTTC. Translated: CASSLRQGEQYF.

The chain employs TRBV27 and TRBJ2-7; D is unclear. V lost 5 bases and J lost 4, with 18 bases in between. CDR1 and CDR2 (germline): MNHEY, SMNVEV (reference sequence). This CDR3 comprises 15 residues. The CDR3 spells CASSRPTSGLYEQYF. The CDR3 DNA reads TGTGCCAGCAGTCGCCCGACTTCAGGATTATACGAGCAGTACTTC.